Listed below are T cell receptor beta chains from one sample, sequenced in a study of CD8 T cells in ankylosing spondylitis. TCRdb called the 5' RACE reads again in MiXCR, with one record for every CDR3 protein. The sample lists around 130,000 distinct CDR3 sequences; roughly an eighth were seen once. Input material: blood, either unsorted or a sorted T cell fraction (not recorded which). The source of these receptors is a female donor with ankylosing spondylitis or in good health (not recorded which). Each CDR3 is given with its conserved first and last residue. D genes are given only for firm matches. The size field is filled for only some rows; it gives once, few, many or a size class.

size,D,V,J,DNA,CDR3
few,TRBD1,TRBV5-1,TRBJ1-1,TGCGCCAGCAGACAACGGACAGGGGTACGGGATGAAGCTTTCTTT,CASRQRTGVRDEAFF
many,TRBD2,TRBV12-3/TRBV12-4,TRBJ2-3,TGTGCCAGCAGTTTTGGGTTGCGGGAGGAGATAGATACGCAGTATTTT,CASSFGLREEIDTQYF
many,TRBD2,TRBV20-1,TRBJ2-5,TGCAGTGCTAGGACTAGCGGGGAGCGCATCTACGAGACCCAGTACTTC,CSARTSGERIYETQYF
few,NA,TRBV11-2,TRBJ2-7,TGTGCCAGCAGCTTAGATCAGAAAGGGGGATACTTC,CASSLDQKGGYF
few,TRBD1,TRBV3-1,TRBJ2-2,TGTGCCAGCAGCCAAGACAGGGGGCGCACCGGGGAGCTGTTTTTT,CASSQDRGRTGELFF
NA,NA,TRBV12-3/TRBV12-4,TRBJ2-2,TGTGCCAGCATTTTTGGTGGTAGCGCGAACACCGGGGAGCTGTTTTTT,CASIFGGSANTGELFF
few,TRBD1,TRBV5-1,TRBJ1-2,TGCGCCAGCAGCGCAGGGACAGGGACTGGCTACACCTTC,CASSAGTGTGYTF
many,NA,TRBV5-1,TRBJ2-1,TGCGCCAGCAGCTTGGGGTGGTCAGGCCCCTACAATGAGCAGTTCTTC,CASSLGWSGPYNEQFF
few,NA,TRBV5-1,TRBJ2-7,TGCGCCAGCAGCGAACGAACTGGATCGACGGGCGAGCAGTACTTC,CASSERTGSTGEQYF
many,NA,TRBV19,TRBJ1-1,TGTGCCAGTATCCCCTGGAGCAACACTGAAGCTTTCTTT,CASIPWSNTEAFF
NA,TRBD2,TRBV20-1,TRBJ2-1,TGCAGTGCTAGACTAGCGGGAGCTCCCGGGCAGTTCTTC,CSARLAGAPGQFF
NA,TRBD2,TRBV18,TRBJ2-2,TGTGCCAGCTCGCGACTAGCGGAGTCCTGGACCGGGGAGCTGTTTTTT,CASSRLAESWTGELFF
few,NA,TRBV19,TRBJ2-7,TGTGCCAGTAGTATTGAAGGCGGTTCCTACGAGCAGTACTTC,CASSIEGGSYEQYF
few,NA,TRBV21-1,TRBJ1-4,TGTGCCAGCAGCAAGCCGCGAAAGGAAACTAATGAAAAACTGTTTTTT,CASSKPRKETNEKLFF
NA,NA,TRBV9,TRBJ2-7,TGTGCCAGCAGCGTAGGTCTGGTACCCTACGAGCAGTACTTC,CASSVGLVPYEQYF
few,NA,TRBV3-1,TRBJ2-1,TGTGCCAGCAGCCAAGCTGTTAGCGGCCAGAATGTACAGTTCTTC,CASSQAVSGQNVQFF
many,NA,TRBV5-1,TRBJ2-5,TGCGCCAGCAGTCGGGATGACAGGTCACAAGAGACCCAGTACTTC,CASSRDDRSQETQYF
few,TRBD2,TRBV7-2,TRBJ2-7,TGTGCCAGCAGCTACATGGTGACTAGCGGCTACGAGCAGTACTTC,CASSYMVTSGYEQYF
NA,NA,TRBV5-5,TRBJ2-2,TGTGCCAGCAGCCCGGCAAGTTCTAGGGGTACCGGGGAGCTGTTTTTT,CASSPASSRGTGELFF
NA,NA,TRBV10-2,TRBJ1-3,TGCGCCAGCAGTGAGAGTCTGAGCTCTGGAAACACCATATGTTTT,CASSESLSSGNTICF
NA,NA,TRBV5-1,TRBJ2-1,TGCGCCAGCAGCACACAAGGGGGTACGGGTGAGCAGTTCTTC,CASSTQGGTGEQFF
NA,NA,TRBV5-1,TRBJ2-7,TGCGCCAGCAGCTTGACGACAGTTGCCTACGAGCAGTACTTC,CASSLTTVAYEQYF
NA,TRBD1,TRBV30,TRBJ1-2,TGTGCCTGGAGACGACCCGGAAGAACAGGGGACTATGGCTACACCTTC,CAWRRPGRTGDYGYTF
NA,TRBD1,TRBV18,TRBJ2-1,TGTGCCAGCTCACAGAACAGGGGGCGGAATGAGCAGTTCTTC,CASSQNRGRNEQFF
many,NA,TRBV5-1,TRBJ2-3,TGCGCCAGCAGCCCCGAAGGGGGAAGCACAGATACGCAGTATTTT,CASSPEGGSTDTQYF
NA,NA,TRBV12-3/TRBV12-4,TRBJ2-3,TGTGCCAGCAGCCTGTCTGGCCGGCACACAGATACGCAGTATTTT,CASSLSGRHTDTQYF
NA,NA,TRBV7-9,TRBJ2-1,TGTGCCAACAGCTTCCAGCGGAGAAACAATGAGCAGTTCTTC,CANSFQRRNNEQFF
many,NA,TRBV7-9,TRBJ2-7,TGTGCCAGCAGCGCCTACTCCTACGAGCAGTACTTC,CASSAYSYEQYF
NA,TRBD1,TRBV20-1,TRBJ1-6,TGCAGTGCCCCCCCCACCGGACAGGGCATATCACCCCTCCACTTT,CSAPPTGQGISPLHF
many,NA,TRBV20-1,TRBJ2-1,TGCAGTGCCGGGGGCGGCTACTTGACCTACAATGAGCAGTTCTTC,CSAGGGYLTYNEQFF
few,NA,TRBV18,TRBJ1-2,TGTGCCAGCTCCCGGAGGCTCAGAGCTAACTATGGCTACACCTTC,CASSRRLRANYGYTF
NA,TRBD1,TRBV5-1,TRBJ2-2,TGCGCCAGCCAACCCCGGGGACAGGTCCTTTCTGGCGGGGAGCTGTTTTTT,CASQPRGQVLSGGELFF